This TCR beta chain was recorded in a study of blood T cell repertoires in COVID-19. As for the study in general: Samples came from the United States, Italy and Spain, spanning acute and convalescent COVID-19. T cells, B-cell-depleted T cells, or PBMCs provided the cDNA or gDNA that served as material.

This CDR3 comprises 13 residues. Trimming cost V 7 bases and J 4 bases; bases outside gene matches: 5. Per the original data handling: Amplification of reference gene primers was used by the study to estimate nucleated cell counts. The data were produced by immunoSEQ multiplex PCR, yet TCRdb's version contains in-frame clones alone and is incomplete. Clonal size and the V and J genes are those of that table, whereas D and trimming came from the DNA. The table includes approximately 260,000 clones, about 87% detected once. This clone was seen once. The V call is TRBV12-3 or TRBV12-4, the J call TRBJ1-2; 8 bases are shared with TRBD1. This TCR came from a woman aged 40 to 49 with acute or convalescent COVID-19. The sequenced sample was peripheral blood. In nucleotides, the CDR3 is TGTGCCAGCACTCTAGACAGGGGCTATGGCTACACCTTC. Its protein is CASTLDRGYGYTF.